These 19 T cell receptor beta chains were all obtained from the same sample, sequenced in a study of post-analysis software for immune sequencing data. Study-level points and caveats: In patients, about five TRBV segments were more frequent than in controls, with TRBV5-6, TRBV5-1 and TRBV20-1 among them.

The TCR beta cDNA libraries carried unique molecular identifiers. MiXCR, applied by TCRdb to the PCR reads, yields one record per CDR3 protein. The sample contains over 700,000 distinct CDR3 sequences, 30% of which appear only once. Which antigens these TCRs recognize remains unknown. The sequencing input was blood. The receptor set was obtained from a girl aged 10-17 years with multiple sclerosis.

The sample holds one count of this clonotype. The chain employs TRBV5-1 and TRBJ1-5, with D uncertain. Trimming pared 3 bases from V and 2 bases from J, leaving 12 bases between. This CDR3 spans 15 amino acids. Looked up from germline, CDR1 is SGHRS and CDR2 is YFSETQ. CDR3 in amino acids: CASSSRVRGNQPQHF. The CDR3 coding sequence is TGCGCCAGCAGCTCGAGAGTCAGAGGCAATCAGCCCCAGCATTTT.

This clonotype was seen a handful of times. This chain connects TRBV4-2 to TRBJ1-1; D is undetermined. With 4 bases removed from V and 1 base from J, the gap between germline ends came to 13 bases. CDR1 and CDR2 from the germline V gene are LGHNA and YNFKEQ. There are 15 residues in the CDR3. The CDR3 spells CASSPGFQRNTEAFF. CDR3 bases: TGTGCCAGCAGCCCCGGGTTCCAGAGGAACACTGAAGCTTTCTTT.

The chain carries TRBV28 and TRBJ2-5; 7 nucleotides match TRBD2. Germline CDR1 and CDR2: MDHEN and SYDVKM. The trim removed 7 bases at V and 11 bases at J, leaving 22 bases unmatched. This CDR3 has 16 residues. The CDR3 protein is CASTKGTSASWNEQYF. In nucleotides, the CDR3 is TGTGCCAGCACCAAAGGCACTAGCGCTTCGTGGAATGAGCAGTACTTC.

This clonotype was picked up a small number of times. This chain connects TRBV28 to TRBJ2-7; D uncertain. This CDR3 is 15 amino acids long. CDR1 and CDR2 from the germline V gene are MDHEN and SYDVKM. V was pared by 6 bases and J by 5 bases, with 20 bases between. The CDR3 loop reads CASRRASRSFDEQYF. The CDR3, as DNA: TGTGCCAGCAGACGGGCCTCCCGGAGCTTCGACGAGCAGTACTTC.

V gene TRBV5-1 combines with J gene TRBJ1-1; D possibly corresponds to TRBD1 (6 bases). V gave up 3 bases and J gave up 6 bases, with 15 bases separating them. Germline V gene data show CDR1 as SGHRS and CDR2 as YFSETQ. The length of the CDR3 is 14 residues. The CDR3: CASSSSGAPAEAFF. CDR3 DNA: TGCGCCAGCAGCTCATCAGGGGCACCGGCTGAAGCTTTCTTT. The complete variable domain, with remaining parts taken from reference TRBV5-1 and TRBJ1-1, reads KAGVTQTPRYLIKTRGQQVTLSCSPISGHRSVSWYQQTPGQGLQFLFEYFSETQRNKGNFPGRFSGRQFSNSRSEMNVSTLELGDSALYLCASSSSGAPAEAFFGQGTRLTVV.

This clonotype was seen a few times. This chain links TRBV6-2 or TRBV6-3 with TRBJ2-1; maybe TRBD2 (6 bases). Germline CDR1 is MNHEY and CDR2 is SVGEGT. This CDR3 comprises 13 residues. CDR3 region: CEVRGDGYNEQFF. In DNA, the CDR3 is TGTGAGGTGCGGGGAGATGGGTACAATGAGCAGTTCTTC.

This chain links TRBV10-1 with TRBJ2-7; D possibly corresponds to TRBD1 (5 bases). V was trimmed by 3 bases and J by 5 bases, leaving 11 bases between them. The CDR3 totals 13 residues. Per the germline V gene, CDR1 is WNHNN and CDR2 is SYGVQD (reference sequence). Here the CDR3 DNA reads TGCGCCAGCAGTGACAGGGTCCGCGACGAGCAGTACTTC. It specifies CASSDRVRDEQYF.

The chain links TRBV29-1 to TRBJ2-3, with 13 bases matching TRBD2. CDR1 and CDR2 (germline): SQVTM, ANQGSEA. Germline trimming cut 7 bases from V and 0 bases from J; bases unmatched to any gene: 10. The CDR3 contains 17 residues. The CDR3 DNA follows: TGCAGCGCTGAGGGGACTAGCGGGGAAATTAGCACAGATACGCAGTATTTT. Its translation: CSAEGTSGEISTDTQYF.

This clonotype was found a few times. V and J are TRBV6-5 and TRBJ2-7; D gene unclear. Trimming removed 4 bases at V and 4 bases at J, with 17 bases between. The CDR3 runs to 15 residues. Germline CDR1 reads MNHEY; CDR2 reads SVGAGI. The CDR3 loop is CASSSQSTLYYEQYF. CDR3 in DNA: TGTGCCAGCAGTTCCCAGTCTACCCTCTATTACGAGCAGTACTTC.

This clonotype was seen a few times. J is TRBJ2-6 and V is TRBV4-3, with a tentative D call TRBD2 (6 bases). The CDR3 is 17 amino acids. Per the germline V gene, CDR1 is LGHNA and CDR2 is YSLEER. V lost 0 bases and J 1 base, leaving 10 bases between the germline ends. In DNA, the CDR3 is TGCGCCAGCAGCCAAGATTTACTAGCATCTGGGGCCAACGTCCTGACTTTC. Its protein is CASSQDLLASGANVLTF.

This clonotype was detected only a few times. The rearrangement joins TRBV4-1 to TRBJ1-5, with 7 bases lining up with TRBD1. The V segment lost 3 bases and the J segment 0 bases; nucleotides outside the gene matches: 5. This CDR3 is built from 16 residues. Per the germline V gene, CDR1 is MGHRA and CDR2 is YSYEKL. The CDR3 DNA is TGCGCCAGCAGCCACGGGACAGCGACTAGCAATCAGCCCCAGCATTTT. Translation gives CASSHGTATSNQPQHF.

In its sample, this clonotype was seen a few times. J is TRBJ2-5 and V is TRBV28; 7 bases agree with TRBD2. The CDR3 consists of 15 residues. Germline V gene sequence: CDR1 MDHEN, CDR2 SYDVKM. V lost 6 bases and J lost 4; bases outside the gene matches: 11. CDR3 region: CASRPGLVRGETQYF. DNA for the CDR3: TGTGCCAGCAGACCCGGACTAGTTAGGGGAGAGACCCAGTACTTC.

This clonotype came up a few times. The chain has TRBV29-1 and TRBJ1-2, with TRBD1 as a possible D gene (6 bases). CDR3 length equals 12 residues. CDR1 and CDR2 (germline): SQVTM, ANQGSEA. V lost 6 bases, J lost 4 bases, and 12 bases lay in between. The CDR3 sequence is CSVATGFYGYTF. CDR3 in DNA: TGCAGCGTCGCGACAGGCTTCTATGGCTACACCTTC.

This clonotype was seen a handful of times. The chain recombines TRBV12-3 or TRBV12-4 with TRBJ2-4, with D possibly matching TRBD1 (6 bases). The assigned J gene may be wrong: the sequence end matches TRBJ2-5 better. CDR3 length: 13 amino acids. The CDR3: CASRSGQIQTQYF. The CDR3 nucleotides read TGTGCCAGCAGGTCCGGACAGATACAGACCCAGTACTTC.

V is TRBV4-2 and J is TRBJ2-1, with D unclear. V was pared by 4 bases and J by 5 bases, with 18 bases between. CDR1 is LGHNA and CDR2 is YNFKEQ in the germline V gene. The CDR3 is 16 amino acids. The CDR3 bases are TGTGCCAGCAGCCGCGAACCGGGCGTCATCGACAATGAGCAGTTCTTC. As protein: CASSREPGVIDNEQFF.

This clonotype turned up a few times. The rearrangement uses TRBV20-1 and TRBJ2-5, with TRBD1 matching over 7 bases. This CDR3 has 16 amino acids. The ends lost 3 bases at V and 0 bases at J; junction bases unmatched: 10. Germline V CDR1 and CDR2: DFQATT, SNEGSKA (reference sequence). The CDR3 spells CSASWFGGQHQETQYF. The CDR3 DNA sequence: TGCAGTGCTAGTTGGTTTGGGGGACAGCACCAAGAGACCCAGTACTTC.

The rearrangement uses TRBV6-1 and TRBJ2-1; 9 nucleotides align to TRBD1. The V gene's germline CDR1 is MNHNS and CDR2 SASEGT. V lost 6 bases and J lost 7; bases outside the gene matches: 16. The length of the CDR3 is 17 residues. The CDR3 DNA sequence: TGTGCCAGCAGCGAGGATGAAACACACAGGGGGCGAAATGAGCAGTTCTTC. Translation gives CASSEDETHRGRNEQFF.

This clonotype was seen more than once but under ten times. The chain uses TRBV20-1 and TRBJ2-6; 9 positions agree with TRBD1. The V and J ends lost 5 bases and 2 bases, in that order; junction bases with no gene match: 7. The germline V gene encodes CDR1 DFQATT and CDR2 SNEGSKA (reference sequence). The CDR3 is 16 residues long. CDR3 sequence: CSAPGTGLTGANVLTF. CDR3 nucleotides: TGCAGTGCTCCCGGGACAGGGCTTACTGGGGCCAACGTCCTGACTTTC.

The chain carries TRBV25-1 and TRBJ2-7, with TRBD1 identical over 9 bases. Trimming at V came to 6 bases and at J to 6 bases, leaving 15 bases not matched to a gene. This CDR3 comprises 16 residues. Germline-derived CDR1 and CDR2 are MGHDK and SYGVNS. The CDR3 reads CASRVSGGTGRTEQYV. The CDR3, as DNA: TGTGCCAGCAGGGTCTCCGGCGGGACAGGGCGGACCGAGCAGTACGTC.